This T cell receptor beta chain was retrieved from a study of cytomegalovirus exposure and HLA in healthy donors (dated by TCRdb to the late 2010s). A note on the overall study: An earlier analysis of around 600 of the donors reported more than 250 Gb of sequence data and approximately 110 million unique TCR beta sequences from approximately 180 million T cells. An early release covering roughly 600 HLA-typed donors comprised about 300 gigabases of sequencing data and tens of millions of unique TCR sequences. The genetic ancestry cluster associated with self-reported Caucasian donors included 81% of the 398 genotyped donors. The study was designed to test whether signatures of past pathogen exposure could be identified by cataloging public T cell receptors. Using immunosequencing, the study profiled T cell repertoires from about 610 subjects and related those repertoires to cytomegalovirus serostatus. Along with the approximately 650-subject first cohort, a separate validation cohort of over a hundred different subjects was used. The study combined high-throughput TCR immunosequencing, statistical association of individual TCRs with disease status, and machine learning to predict cytomegalovirus infection status. To study patterns of TCR occurrence, a later analysis re-analyzed previously published TCR beta repertoires from 550 to 800 donors and added high-resolution HLA genotyping. Rather than drawing on any new phenotypic data, the later analysis identified candidate immune exposures from TCR beta sequences and the way those sequences occurred across donors. In an earlier analysis of 587 of the donors, high-throughput TCR beta sequencing was used to judge whether each TCR beta V gene segment behaved as functional or pseudogenic. Alongside the repertoire data, information on donor age, sex, ethnicity and CMV serostatus was compiled. A later genetic analysis used genome-wide SNP genotypes for about 60% of the 666 donors, treating that subset as a discovery cohort. All discovery cohort repertoires had been generated using a single sequencing platform. Class I and class II HLA loci were covered by the typing at four-digit resolution. Typing coverage varied by locus: roughly 620-640 donors for A, B, C, DRB1 and DQB1; about 520 for DQA1; some 610 for DPA1; 450 to 480 for DPB1. Because of strong linkage in the cohort, four to six DR-DQ haplotypes were treated as single units for association and clustering. Among some 400 genotyped donors of the cohort, an average of roughly 230,000 unique TCR beta nucleotide sequences was sequenced per donor, of which roughly 18% were non-productive. Summary of the overall study and its limitations: An association between a missense DCLRE1C variant and V-gene and J-gene trimming of TCR beta chains was found in a later genetic analysis and replicated in an independent cohort. Linkage disequilibrium might explain the correlated functional status among segregating V segments, but an unknown experimental factor could not be excluded. A further reported finding was that TCR beta sequences accurately predicted the HLA-A and HLA-B alleles for most subjects in the first cohort. In a later analysis, some 18,000 TCR beta sequences were associated with specific HLA alleles at a false discovery rate of 0.05. A later analysis reported that several top co-occurrence clusters appeared linked to parvovirus B19, influenza, CMV and Epstein-Barr virus. The presence/absence analyses assumed that sequencing depth was roughly uniform across donors, and that assumption may not be true. When HLA alleles, especially DR and DQ, strongly co-occurred, attributing TCR associations to individual alleles was difficult. In the study, approximately 160 TCR beta chains were listed as associated with cytomegalovirus. Most TCR sequences were observed very rarely across donors, whereas some public TCRs were present in many individuals. In this cohort, only TCR beta chains were sequenced, and detectable features were limited by the absence of alpha or paired-chain data. It was suggested by the authors that the approach could potentially be generalized to other disease states and immunological phenotypes. In a later analysis, HLA-associated TCR beta chains were found to be more clonally expanded and to have lower generation probabilities than equally common non-associated chains. The only immune exposure information available for the cohort was CMV serostatus. According to a later analysis, TCR association rates differed among HLA loci, with DRB1 alleles showing the most associated TCRs and HLA-C alleles showing the fewest. In a later genetic analysis, fewer N-insertions in productive TCRs were reported among donors in an Asian-associated ancestry cluster than the roughly 700-donor mean. The sequencing pipeline was judged likely to have produced a cluster of highly shared sequence variants as a technical artifact. Because the 87-base-pair reads could not distinguish some IMGT-functional V segments, including TRBV6-2 and TRBV6-3, those segments were excluded. A later analysis found that most CMV-associated TCR beta chains appeared HLA-restricted, with HLA associations seemingly driven largely by CMV exposure. HLA typing was unavailable for some donors at each locus, so association tests used only the typed subset. A few of the identified cytomegalovirus-associated TCR beta chains were confirmed in vitro to be specific for cytomegalovirus antigens. The earlier analysis of approximately 540 of the donors excluded some 16 rarely observed V segments, including chromosome 9 orphons, because counts were too low. Broadly in line with IMGT annotations, most TCR beta V segments showed up in productive rearrangements about 87% or about 30% of the time in an earlier analysis of under 700 of the donors. The classifier was reported to diagnose cytomegalovirus status with high specificity and sensitivity in both the original cohort and the validation cohort.

The cohort comprised several hundred healthy bone marrow donors. All cohort members were sampled while nominally healthy, although unrecorded immune exposures were likely present. The donor was CMV seronegative and belonged to the group of over 350 seronegative cohort members. A peripheral blood sample was provided by each donor, and peripheral blood mononuclear cells were used for TCR beta sequencing. The Qiagen DNeasy Blood Extraction Kit was used to extract genomic DNA from the blood cell samples. This clone was counted only a few times. Its cognate antigen has yet to be identified. Per-nucleotide qualities are absent, and no much larger clonotype sits a single base away. The protocol used for the library was the immunoSEQ multiplex PCR assay. The multiplex PCR relied on a mix of 60 forward primers for TCR Vbeta segments and 13 reverse primers for TCR Jbeta segments. The CDR3 region of rearranged TCR beta genes was amplified from genomic DNA with a multiplex PCR assay. On the Illumina HiSeq System, the amplified TCR beta libraries were sequenced as 87-base-pair reads. On the study's bioinformatics: In a later analysis, tens of millions of unique TCR beta chains were counted across the approximately 620 repertoires, and approximately 11 million of these chains were shared by at least two donors. To remove PCR and sequencing errors, raw reads were error-corrected and collapsed into unique sequences using a nearest-neighbor algorithm that merged closely related sequences. Alignment of CDR3 sequences to IMGT reference sequences was used to assign V, D and J gene segments. For a sequence to be retained, at least a six-nucleotide match to both a V gene segment and a J gene segment was required. Rearrangements were called productive when the CDR3 lacked stop codons and stayed in frame with V and J; all others were non-productive. Following IMGT convention, CDR3 was defined as the stretch from the second conserved V-encoded cysteine up to the conserved J-encoded phenylalanine. The earlier analysis of roughly 590 of the donors excluded sequences that lacked an unambiguous match to a single V gene segment. An earlier analysis of about 590 of the donors classified V segments as functional when productive rearrangements were above 56.7% and as segregating when the standard deviation between donors was above 5%. A statistical classification framework was built for diagnosing cytomegalovirus status from the catalog of TCR beta chain sequences. In a later analysis, V and J genes were assigned by comparing TCR nucleotide sequences against IMGT/GENE-DB human TR gene sequences. Using the TCRdist pipeline, a later analysis assigned CDR3 sequences along with most-parsimonious VDJ recombination scenarios. A later analysis defined each TCR beta chain by its CDR3 amino acid sequence plus V-gene family, and excluded reads lacking a unique V-gene family. A later analysis removed 600 or so highly shared, low-generation-probability nucleotide sequences to deal with suspected cross-contamination and a sequencing artifact. A later analysis calculated a clonal expansion index for each public chain from normalized within-repertoire ranks of inferred template counts. A later analysis computed generation probabilities with a VDJ recombination model fitted to out-of-frame rearrangements, and checked the results against IGoR. In a later analysis, TCR-TCR, TCR-HLA and TCR-CMV co-occurrence was scored with hypergeometric tests, and a repertoire-size bias correction was applied to TCR pairs. A later analysis estimated false discovery rates by permuting HLA or CMV assignments 20 times. A later analysis grouped co-occurring TCRs with DBSCAN, adding TCRdist sequence similarity when clustering within HLA-allele-positive subsets. Repertoires with fewer than 30,000 or more than 120,000 public chains, plus five repertoires with anomalous nucleotide sharing, were excluded from co-occurrence clustering. TCRdb re-hosts the immuneACCESS table, in-frame sequences only. Its copies lack some clones; in the studies checked, an unresolved V gene accounts for under half of them, and the cause for the rest is not known. That table gives V, J and clone size, and the DNA gave D and trimming. The sample yields around 85,000 clones; around 77% were counted once. Together, the top ten hold about 6.8% of the sample.

The germline V gene encodes CDR1 SGHDT and CDR2 YYEEEE. V gives up 2 bases and J gives up 4 bases, and the segment between their germline ends measures 10 bases. The CDR3 starts with the cysteine, ends with the phenylalanine, and has 14 residues. Only the CDR3 DNA stays, 42 bases, in frame from base 1. The specimen was PBMCs. The TCR comes from a man between 25 and 39 years old in good health and CMV-seronegative. This chain is built from TRBV5-6 and TRBJ1-3; the D gene cannot be resolved reliably. The CDR3 sequence is CASSFEGAGNTIYF. The nucleotide sequence reads TGTGCCAGCAGCTTCGAGGGTGCCGGAAACACCATATATTTT.